This T cell receptor (beta chain) was sequenced in a study of blood T cell repertoires in COVID-19. The assay was immunoSEQ multiplex PCR, and TCRdb's table has in-frame clones only and misses some. This sample has roughly 180,000 clones, with around 78% found just once. The source of this sequence is a woman aged 50 to 60 who had recovered from COVID-19. The sequencing input was PBMCs or T cells enriched from blood (not recorded which).

The CDR3 DNA sequence: TGTGCCAGCAGTGATGGCCCGGGGGGTCCCTCCTACGAGCAGTACGTC. Translating it yields CASSDGPGGPSYEQYV. The J gene is TRBJ2-7, the V gene TRBV6-1; TRBD2 aligns across 7 bases. The CDR3 consists of 16 residues. CDR1 MNHNS and CDR2 SASEGT come from the germline V gene. Trimming removed 3 bases from V and 0 bases from J; junction bases left unmatched: 8.